This T cell receptor (beta chain) was retrieved from a study of radiotherapy plus CTLA-4 blockade in lung cancer. Notes on the study in general: Radiotherapy with ipilimumab was followed by blood expansion of tumor-derived clones.

The method was immunoSEQ multiplex PCR; TCRdb's version includes in-frame clones alone and lacks a portion of them. The sample shows around 95,000 clones, around 82% of them seen only once. A word on this clone: Its antigen is unknown.

The junction had 6 bases not matched to a gene; V was cut back by 5 bases and J by 4 bases. CDR3 length: 15 amino acids. Germline V gene sequence: CDR1 SGHAT, CDR2 FQNNGV. The sample was peripheral blood, taken from a patient treated with radiotherapy plus ipilimumab. This TCR derives from a human donor with non-small cell lung cancer who had stable disease on radiotherapy plus ipilimumab. The chain links TRBV11-2 to TRBJ2-5, with TRBD1 identical over 11 bases. The CDR3 protein is CASSTRTGGRETQYF. CDR3 DNA sequence: TGTGCCAGCAGCACCCGGACAGGGGGCAGAGAGACCCAGTACTTC.